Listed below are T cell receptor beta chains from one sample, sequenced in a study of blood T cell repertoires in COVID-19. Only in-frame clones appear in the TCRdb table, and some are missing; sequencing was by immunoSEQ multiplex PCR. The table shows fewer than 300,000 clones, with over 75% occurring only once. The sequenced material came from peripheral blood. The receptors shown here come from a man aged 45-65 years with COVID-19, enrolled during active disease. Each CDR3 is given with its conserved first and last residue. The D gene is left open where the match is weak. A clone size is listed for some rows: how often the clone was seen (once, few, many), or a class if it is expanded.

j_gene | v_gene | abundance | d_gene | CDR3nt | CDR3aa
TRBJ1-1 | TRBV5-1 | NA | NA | TGCGCCAGCAGCTTGGCTGGGGGGATGAACACTGAAGCTTTCTTT | CASSLAGGMNTEAFF
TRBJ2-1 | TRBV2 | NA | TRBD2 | TGTGCCAGCAGTAGAAGCGGGGGGCCCCCCTACAATGAGCAGTTCTTC | CASSRSGGPPYNEQFF
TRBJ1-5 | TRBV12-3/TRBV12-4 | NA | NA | TGTGCCAGCAGTTTTTCGGGGGAGCAGCCCCAGCATTTT | CASSFSGEQPQHF
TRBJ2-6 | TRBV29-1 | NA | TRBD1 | TGCAGCGCAACGACAGGGGCTGGGGCCAACGTCCTGACTTTC | CSATTGAGANVLTF
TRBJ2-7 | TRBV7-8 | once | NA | TGTGCCAGCAGCAAACAGGGCTACGAGCAGTACTTC | CASSKQGYEQYF
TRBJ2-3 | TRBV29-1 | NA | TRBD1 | TGCAGCGTCAGACAGGGGGCGAAGGTGGATACGCAGTATTTT | CSVRQGAKVDTQYF
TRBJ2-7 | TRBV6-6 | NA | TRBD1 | TGTGCCACCCGGGACAGGGTGGGCGAGCAGTACTTC | CATRDRVGEQYF
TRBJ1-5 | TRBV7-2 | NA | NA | TGTGCCAGCAGCTTAATAGGGGTTAACAATCAGCCCCAGCATTTT | CASSLIGVNNQPQHF
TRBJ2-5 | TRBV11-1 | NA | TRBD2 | TGTGCCAGCACCGCCCAGGCTAGCGGGAGCAGGTTGGACTTC | CASTAQASGSRLDF
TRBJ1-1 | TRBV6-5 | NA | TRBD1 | TGTGCCAGCGTGGGACAGGGTATCACTGAAGCTTTCTTT | CASVGQGITEAFF
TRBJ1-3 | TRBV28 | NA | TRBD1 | TGTGCCAGCAGTACAACGACCGGGACAGGGGATACCGGAAACACCATATATTTT | CASSTTTGTGDTGNTIYF
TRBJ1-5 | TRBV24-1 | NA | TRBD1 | TGTGCCACCAGTGACCCTCGGACAGGGAACAATCAGCCCCAGCATTTT | CATSDPRTGNNQPQHF
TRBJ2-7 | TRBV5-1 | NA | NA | TGCGCCAGCAGCCCGGCCGGGACACGGAGCGAGCAGTACTTC | CASSPAGTRSEQYF
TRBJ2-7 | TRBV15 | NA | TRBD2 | TGTGCCACCAGCGGGGGACTCCTAGCGGGAGGGTACGAGCAGTACTTC | CATSGGLLAGGYEQYF
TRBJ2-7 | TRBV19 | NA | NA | TGTGCCAGTAGCCCAGGGCTAGGCTACGAGCAGTACTTC | CASSPGLGYEQYF
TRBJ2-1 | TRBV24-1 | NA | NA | TGTGCCACCAGTGGAAGGCAGGACAGTTTAGATGAGCAGTTCTTC | CATSGRQDSLDEQFF
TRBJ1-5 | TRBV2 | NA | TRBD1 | TGTGCCAGCAGCGGACAGGGGGCTGATCAGCCCCAGCATTTT | CASSGQGADQPQHF
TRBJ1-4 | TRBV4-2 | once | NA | TGTGCCAGCAGCCCTCAGGGGCCTAATGAAAAACTGTTTTTT | CASSPQGPNEKLFF
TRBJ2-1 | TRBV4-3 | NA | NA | TGCGCCAGCAGCTCGGGTTACAATGAGCAGTTCTTC | CASSSGYNEQFF
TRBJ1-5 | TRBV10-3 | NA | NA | TGTGCCATCAGTGAGTCGGCAAGCAATCAGCCCCAGCATTTT | CAISESASNQPQHF
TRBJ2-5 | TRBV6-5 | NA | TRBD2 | TGTGCCAGCTGGCCCGGGGGGGAGACCCAGTACTTC | CASWPGGETQYF
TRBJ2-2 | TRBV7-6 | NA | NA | TGTGCCAGCAGCTCTCCGGGACTGGCGAACACCGGGGAGCTGTTTTTT | CASSSPGLANTGELFF
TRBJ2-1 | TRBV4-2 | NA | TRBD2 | TGTGCCAGCAGCCAAGCGGGAGGGACCTACAATGAGCAGTTCTTC | CASSQAGGTYNEQFF
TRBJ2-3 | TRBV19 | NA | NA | TGTGCCAGTAGTATAGACGGGAGCACGGATACGCAGTATTTT | CASSIDGSTDTQYF
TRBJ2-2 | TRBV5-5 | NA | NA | TGTGCCAGCAGCTTGATTCAGGGGCCGACCGGGGAGCTGTTTTTT | CASSLIQGPTGELFF
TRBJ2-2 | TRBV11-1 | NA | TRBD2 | TGTGCCAGCAGCGAGGGACTATTCGCCGGGGAGCTGTTTTTT | CASSEGLFAGELFF
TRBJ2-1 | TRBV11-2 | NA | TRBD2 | TGTGCCAGCAGCTTAGTGGGGGGGTACATCAATGAGCAGTTCTTC | CASSLVGGYINEQFF
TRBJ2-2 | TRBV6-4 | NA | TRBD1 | TGTGCCAGCAGTGAAGGGGGCGACACCGGGGAGCTGTTTTTT | CASSEGGDTGELFF
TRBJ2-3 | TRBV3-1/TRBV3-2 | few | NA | TGTGCCAGCAGCCAAGATCCGCGAGATACGCAGTATTTT | CASSQDPRDTQYF
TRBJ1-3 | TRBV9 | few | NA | TGTGCCAGCAGCGGGGGAGGGAGGGGAAACACCATATATTTT | CASSGGGRGNTIYF
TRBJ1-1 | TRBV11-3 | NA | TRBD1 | TGTGCCAGCAGCTTAGCTTGGACAGGAGACAACACTGAAGCTTTCTTT | CASSLAWTGDNTEAFF
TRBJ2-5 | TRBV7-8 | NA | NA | TGTGCCAGCAGCTTAGATCGTGAGACCCAGTACTTC | CASSLDRETQYF
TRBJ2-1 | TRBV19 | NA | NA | TGTGCCAGTACTAGCTTTCGTGAGCAGTTCTTC | CASTSFREQFF
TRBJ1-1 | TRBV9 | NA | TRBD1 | TGTGCCAGCAGCGCCACGCAGGGGGCGAACACTGAAGCTTTCTTT | CASSATQGANTEAFF
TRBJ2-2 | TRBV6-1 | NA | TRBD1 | TGTGCCAGCAGTGAAACCCTGGTTAGTCTCAGGGGGAGGAACACCGGGGAGCTGTTTTTT | CASSETLVSLRGRNTGELFF
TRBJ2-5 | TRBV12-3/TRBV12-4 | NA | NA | TGTGCCAGCATTTACTCCCTAACGGAGACCCAGTACTTC | CASIYSLTETQYF
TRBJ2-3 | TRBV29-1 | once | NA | TGCAGCGTTGCCCCCGGGAAGAATACGCAGTATTTT | CSVAPGKNTQYF
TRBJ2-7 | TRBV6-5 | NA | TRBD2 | TGTGCCAGCAGCGGCCCTAGCGGGGCCTACGAGCAGTACTTC | CASSGPSGAYEQYF
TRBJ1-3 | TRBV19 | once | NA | TGTGCCAGTACACAACAGGGTATGGGCTCTGGAAACACCATATATTTT | CASTQQGMGSGNTIYF
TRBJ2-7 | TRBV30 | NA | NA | TGTGCCTGGAGTTTTGGCGTCGGGTCCTACGAGCAGTACTTC | CAWSFGVGSYEQYF
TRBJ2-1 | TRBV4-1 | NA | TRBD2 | TGCGCCAGCAGCCAAGATCAGACTAGCGGGGCGAGCTCCTACAATGAGCAGTTCTTC | CASSQDQTSGASSYNEQFF
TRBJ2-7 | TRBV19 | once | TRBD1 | TGTGCCAGTAGCCCAGGTGGGACAGGGACCTACGAGCAGTACTTC | CASSPGGTGTYEQYF